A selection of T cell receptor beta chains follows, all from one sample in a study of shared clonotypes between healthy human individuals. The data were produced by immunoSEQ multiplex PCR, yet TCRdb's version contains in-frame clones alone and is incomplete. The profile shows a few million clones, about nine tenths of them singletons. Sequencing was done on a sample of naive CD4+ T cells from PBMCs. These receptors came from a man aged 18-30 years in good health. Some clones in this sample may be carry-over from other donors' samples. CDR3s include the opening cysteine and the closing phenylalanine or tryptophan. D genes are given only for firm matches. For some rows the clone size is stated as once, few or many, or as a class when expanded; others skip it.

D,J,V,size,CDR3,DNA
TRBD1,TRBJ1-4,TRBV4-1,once,CASSQRTGVNEKLFF,TGCGCCAGCAGCCAGCGGACAGGCGTAAATGAAAAACTGTTTTTT
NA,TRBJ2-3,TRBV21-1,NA,CASSKWREGTDTQYF,TGTGCCAGCAGCAAGTGGCGGGAAGGCACAGATACGCAGTATTTT
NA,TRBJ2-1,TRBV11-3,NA,CASSLGGSAYNEQFF,TGTGCCAGCAGCTTAGGGGGATCCGCCTACAATGAGCAGTTCTTC
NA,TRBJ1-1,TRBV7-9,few,CASSLTGATEAFF,TGTGCCAGCAGCCTAACGGGGGCCACTGAAGCTTTCTTT
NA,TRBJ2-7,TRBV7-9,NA,CASSLSSWGSYEQYF,TGTGCCAGCAGCTTAAGTTCTTGGGGATCTTACGAGCAGTACTTC
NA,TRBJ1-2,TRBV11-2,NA,CASSLGAGNYGYTF,TGTGCCAGCAGCTTAGGAGCGGGGAACTATGGCTACACCTTC
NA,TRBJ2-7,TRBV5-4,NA,CASSLVWGKTGEQYF,TGTGCCAGCAGCTTGGTCTGGGGAAAAACGGGAGAGCAGTACTTC
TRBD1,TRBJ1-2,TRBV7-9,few,CASSLGQGVTGYTF,TGTGCCAGCAGCTTGGGACAGGGGGTTACTGGCTACACCTTC
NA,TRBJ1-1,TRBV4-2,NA,CASSQDGGLNTEAFF,TGTGCCAGCAGCCAAGATGGGGGCCTCAACACTGAAGCTTTCTTT
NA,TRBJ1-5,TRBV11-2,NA,CASSLEFGSNQPQHF,TGTGCCAGCAGCTTAGAATTTGGTAGCAATCAGCCCCAGCATTTT
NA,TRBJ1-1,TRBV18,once,CASSPRRTDTEAFF,TGTGCCAGCTCACCAAGGAGGACAGACACTGAAGCTTTCTTT
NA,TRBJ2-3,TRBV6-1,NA,CALGGIYTDTQYF,TGTGCCCTCGGAGGAATCTACACAGATACGCAGTATTTT
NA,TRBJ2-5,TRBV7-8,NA,CASTITVREEETQYF,TGTGCCAGCACCATCACTGTGCGGGAAGAAGAGACCCAGTACTTC
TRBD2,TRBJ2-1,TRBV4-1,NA,CASSQSPTSGENNNEQFF,TGCGCCAGCAGCCAAAGTCCGACTAGCGGGGAAAATAACAATGAGCAGTTCTTC
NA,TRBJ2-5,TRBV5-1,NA,CASSFSRETQYF,TGCGCCAGCAGCTTTAGCCGAGAGACCCAGTACTTC
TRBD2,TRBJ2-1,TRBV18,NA,CASSPQWYGRDNEQFF,TGTGCCAGCTCACCCCAGTGGTACGGGAGGGACAATGAGCAGTTCTTC
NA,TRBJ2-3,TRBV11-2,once,CASSPTTVRNTQYF,TGTGCCAGCAGCCCAACTACAGTCAGGAATACGCAGTATTTT
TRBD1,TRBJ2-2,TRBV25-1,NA,CASSETGTGNTGELFF,TGTGCCAGCAGTGAGACCGGGACAGGGAACACCGGGGAGCTGTTTTTT
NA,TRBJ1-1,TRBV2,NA,CASRADRYATEAFF,TGTGCCAGCAGGGCCGACAGGTATGCTACTGAAGCTTTCTTT
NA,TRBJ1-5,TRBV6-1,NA,CASGGSGNQPQHF,TGTGCCAGCGGGGGTTCTGGCAATCAGCCCCAGCATTTT
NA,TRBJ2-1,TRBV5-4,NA,CASSLASGEQFF,TGTGCCAGCAGCTTGGCCAGCGGTGAGCAGTTCTTC
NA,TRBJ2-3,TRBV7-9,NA,CASSLGAGDTQYF,TGTGCCAGCAGCTTAGGCGCTGGGGATACGCAGTATTTT
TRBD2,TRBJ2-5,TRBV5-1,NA,CASSRLAGETQYF,TGCGCCAGCAGCCGACTAGCGGGAGAGACCCAGTACTTC
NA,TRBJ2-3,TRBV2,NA,CASSDNSGTDTQYF,TGTGCCAGCAGTGATAATAGCGGCACAGATACGCAGTATTTT
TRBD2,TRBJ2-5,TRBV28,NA,CASSLFAGGLETQYF,TGTGCCAGCAGTTTATTCGCGGGAGGGTTGGAGACCCAGTACTTC
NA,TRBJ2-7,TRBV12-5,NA,CASGLNTGEDEQYF,TGTGCTAGTGGTTTGAACACAGGGGAGGACGAGCAGTACTTC
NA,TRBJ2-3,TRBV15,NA,CATSSSWSGPRTDTQYF,TGTGCCACCAGCAGTTCATGGAGCGGCCCACGCACAGATACGCAGTATTTT
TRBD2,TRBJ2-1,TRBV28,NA,CASRTPSGSSYNEQFF,TGTGCCAGCAGGACCCCTAGCGGGAGCTCCTACAATGAGCAGTTCTTC
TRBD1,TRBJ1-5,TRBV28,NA,CASSLGTAYSNQPQHF,TGTGCCAGCAGTTTAGGGACAGCGTATAGCAATCAGCCCCAGCATTTT
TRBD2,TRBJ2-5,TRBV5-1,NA,CASMETSGIQETQYF,TGCGCCAGCATGGAAACTAGCGGGATCCAAGAGACCCAGTACTTC
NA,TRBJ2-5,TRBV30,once,CAWSPSAKETQYF,TGTGCCTGGAGTCCTAGCGCCAAAGAGACCCAGTACTTC
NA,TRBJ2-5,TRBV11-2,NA,CASSLGGGLQTQYF,TGTGCCAGCAGCTTAGGGGGGGGGCTACAGACCCAGTACTTC